What follows describes a single TCR beta chain. This entry belongs to a study of blood T cell repertoires in COVID-19. As for the study in general: Some COVID-19 samples were acute and others convalescent; all came from the United States, Italy and Spain. From T cells, B-cell-depleted T cells, or PBMCs came the material, which was cDNA or gDNA.

The V gene lost 4 bases and the J gene lost 5 bases, with 21 bases spanning the gap. Germline CDR1 is MNHEY and CDR2 is SMNVEV (reference sequence). The CDR3 extends over 16 amino acids. In the original processing: Estimates of nucleated cell counts were drawn from the amplification of reference gene primers. Libraries were prepared by immunoSEQ multiplex PCR; TCRdb keeps only in-frame clonotypes and omits some of them. V and J calls plus clone size are reproduced from that table; the DNA served to infer D and trimming. The sample shows about 300,000 clones, around 88% of them seen only once. The sequence came from a woman aged 25 to 45 who had recovered from COVID-19. The chain couples TRBV27 to TRBJ2-7; D may be TRBD1 (6 bases). The specimen sequenced was peripheral blood. CDR3 sequence: CASSSTQGRGVHEQYF. The CDR3 DNA reads as TGTGCCAGCAGTTCTACCCAGGGCAGGGGAGTCCACGAGCAGTACTTC.